In its sample, the clone carrying this TCR beta chain was seen once. Its specificity is unknown. The PCR ran on 60 Vbeta and 13 Jbeta primers. Data came from immunoSEQ multiplex PCR; TCRdb stores just in-frame clones and leaves some out. The sample has some 150,000 clones, roughly 80% seen once. This CDR3 contains 15 residues. Trimming left V 4 bases short and J 0 bases short, with 13 bases between. CDR1 LNHNV and CDR2 YYDKDF come from the germline V gene (reference sequence). It was healthy bone marrow donors who served as donors. The sample originates from a study of cytomegalovirus exposure and HLA in healthy donors. Study-level points and caveats: TCR beta chain V- and J-gene trimming was linked, in a later analysis, to a missense variant in DCLRE1C. The classifier, whose performance was assessed in both the original and validation cohorts, reportedly diagnosed cytomegalovirus status with high specificity and sensitivity. Some segments of the V type, notably TRBV6-2 and TRBV6-3, were excluded as indistinguishable.

This TCR derives from a young woman in good health and CMV-seronegative. Sequencing was performed on PBMCs. This rearrangement joins TRBV15 to TRBJ2-7; D is perhaps TRBD1 (5 bases). This chain's CDR3 is CATSTSPDSSYEQYF. The CDR3 region has the DNA TGTGCCACCAGCACCTCGCCAGACAGCTCCTACGAGCAGTACTTC.